This T cell receptor beta chain originates from a study of tumor and adjacent non-tumor tissue in lung cancer. Study-level background: The patients, around 11 men and five or six women, were roughly 30 to 76 with stage I to III disease.

No cell sorting was done before RNA was extracted from the tissue. At least ten counts were recorded for this clonotype. Unmatched junction bases numbered 5, after V lost 2 bases and J lost 5 bases. The CDR3 consists of 14 residues. Per the germline V gene, CDR1 is MNHEY and CDR2 is SVGAGI. Three rounds of nested PCR, following a modified ARM-PCR protocol, produced the TCRbeta library. TCRdb re-called the multiplex PCR reads through MiXCR, storing one row per CDR3 protein. Of roughly 81,000 distinct CDR3 sequences listed, 61% were seen once; the top ten hold 15%. This chain uses TRBV6-5 with TRBJ1-2; the match to TRBD1 covers 7 bases. Sequencing was performed on lung tumor tissue. The clonotype comes from a man in his sixties or seventies with non-small cell lung cancer. The CDR3 region is CASSYLDRNYGYTF. As DNA, the CDR3 is TGTGCCAGCAGTTACCTGGACAGGAATTATGGCTACACCTTC.